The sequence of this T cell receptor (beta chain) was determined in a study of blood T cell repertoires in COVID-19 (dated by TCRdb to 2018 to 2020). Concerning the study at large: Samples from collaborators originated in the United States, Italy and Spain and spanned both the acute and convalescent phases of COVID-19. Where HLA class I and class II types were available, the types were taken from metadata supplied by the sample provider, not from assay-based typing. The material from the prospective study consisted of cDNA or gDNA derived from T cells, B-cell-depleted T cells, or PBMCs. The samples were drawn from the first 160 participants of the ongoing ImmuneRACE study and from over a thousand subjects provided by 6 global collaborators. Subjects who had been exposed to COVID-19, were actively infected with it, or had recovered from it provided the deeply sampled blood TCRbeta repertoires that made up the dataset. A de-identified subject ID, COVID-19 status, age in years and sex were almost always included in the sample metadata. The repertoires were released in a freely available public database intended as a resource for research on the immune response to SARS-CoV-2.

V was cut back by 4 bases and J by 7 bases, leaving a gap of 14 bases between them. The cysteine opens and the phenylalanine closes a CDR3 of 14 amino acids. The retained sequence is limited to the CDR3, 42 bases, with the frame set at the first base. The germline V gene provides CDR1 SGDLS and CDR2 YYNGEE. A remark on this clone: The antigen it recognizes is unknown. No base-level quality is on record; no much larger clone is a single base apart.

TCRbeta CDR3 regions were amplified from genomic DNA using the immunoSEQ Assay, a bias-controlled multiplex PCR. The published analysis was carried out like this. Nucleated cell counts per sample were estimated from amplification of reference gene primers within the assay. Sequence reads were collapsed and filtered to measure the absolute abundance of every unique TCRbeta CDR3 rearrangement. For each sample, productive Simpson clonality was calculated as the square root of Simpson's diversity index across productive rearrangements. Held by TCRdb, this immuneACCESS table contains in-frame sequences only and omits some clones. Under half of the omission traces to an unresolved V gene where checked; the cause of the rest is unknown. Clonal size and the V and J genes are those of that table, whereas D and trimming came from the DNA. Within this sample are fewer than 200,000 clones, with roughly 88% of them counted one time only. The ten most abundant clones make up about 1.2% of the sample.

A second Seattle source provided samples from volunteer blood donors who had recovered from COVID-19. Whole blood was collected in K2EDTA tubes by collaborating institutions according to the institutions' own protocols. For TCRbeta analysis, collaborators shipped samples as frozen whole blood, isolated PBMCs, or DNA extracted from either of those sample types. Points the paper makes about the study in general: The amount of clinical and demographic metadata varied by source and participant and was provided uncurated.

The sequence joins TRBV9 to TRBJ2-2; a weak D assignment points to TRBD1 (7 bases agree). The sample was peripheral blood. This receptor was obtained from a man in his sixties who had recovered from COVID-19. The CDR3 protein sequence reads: CASSLGGTVGELFF. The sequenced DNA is TGTGCCAGCAGCCTAGGGGGGACAGTCGGGGAGCTGTTTTTT.